This T cell receptor (beta chain) derives from a study of CD8+CD57+ T cells in acquired aplastic anemia. Overall study context: On average, sorted CD4+ and CD8+ cells gave 3.2 ug of DNA.

TCR beta VDJ and CDR3 profiles were obtained from a genomic DNA template. TCRdb fed the reads into MiXCR, producing one record per CDR3 protein. The table has roughly 93,000 distinct CDR3 sequences, about 67% seen once. The V gene's germline CDR1 is WNHNN and CDR2 SYGVQD (reference sequence). This CDR3 has 15 amino acids. Trimming left V 8 bases short and J 5 bases short, with 19 bases between. Study findings and constraints: Patients versus controls showed no significant CD8+ Simpson's diversity difference. Sharing between patients and controls was observed for some 27 CD8+ CDR3 sequences.

For sequencing, patients were chosen who had shown expansion of CD8+CD57+ cells by flow cytometry. Therapy had not been given to patients before blood sampling. The table lists this clonotype with a count of one. Its specificity is not known. The specimen was sorted CD4+, CD8+, or CD8+CD57+ T cells (not recorded which) from PBMCs. The chain uses TRBV10-1 and TRBJ2-1, with a tentative D call TRBD2 (7 bases). This TCR was recovered from a human donor with aplastic anemia. The CDR3 DNA reads TGCGCCAGCGGTGGGTCGGGGGGCCCCAACAATGAGCAGTTCTTC. Translation: CASGGSGGPNNEQFF.